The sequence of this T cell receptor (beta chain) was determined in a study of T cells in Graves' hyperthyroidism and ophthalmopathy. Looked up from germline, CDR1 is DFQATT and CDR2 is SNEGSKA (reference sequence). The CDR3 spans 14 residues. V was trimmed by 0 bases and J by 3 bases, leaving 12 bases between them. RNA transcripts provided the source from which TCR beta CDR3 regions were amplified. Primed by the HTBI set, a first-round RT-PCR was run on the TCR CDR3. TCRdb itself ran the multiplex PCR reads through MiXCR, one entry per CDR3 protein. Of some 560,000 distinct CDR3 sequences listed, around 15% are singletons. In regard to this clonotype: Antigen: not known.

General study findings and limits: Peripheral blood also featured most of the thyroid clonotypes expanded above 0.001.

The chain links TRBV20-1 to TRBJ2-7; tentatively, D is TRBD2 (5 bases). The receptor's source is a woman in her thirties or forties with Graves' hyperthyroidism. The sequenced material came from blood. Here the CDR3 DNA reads TGCAGTGCTAGAGATCGGGCTAGCAGCTACGAGCAGTACTTC. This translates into CSARDRASSYEQYF.